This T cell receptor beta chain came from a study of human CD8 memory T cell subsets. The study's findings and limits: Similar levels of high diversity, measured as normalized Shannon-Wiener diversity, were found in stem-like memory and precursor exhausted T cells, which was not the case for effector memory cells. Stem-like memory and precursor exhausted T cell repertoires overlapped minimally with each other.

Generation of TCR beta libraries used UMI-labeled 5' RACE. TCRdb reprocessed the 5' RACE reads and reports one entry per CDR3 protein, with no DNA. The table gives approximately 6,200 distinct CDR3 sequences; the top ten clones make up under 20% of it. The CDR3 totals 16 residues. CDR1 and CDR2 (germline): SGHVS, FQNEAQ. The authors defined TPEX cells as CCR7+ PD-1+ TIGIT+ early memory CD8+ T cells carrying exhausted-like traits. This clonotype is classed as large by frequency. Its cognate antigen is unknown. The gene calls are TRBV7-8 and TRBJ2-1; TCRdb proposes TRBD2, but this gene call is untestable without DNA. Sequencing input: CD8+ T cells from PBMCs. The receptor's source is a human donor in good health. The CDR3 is CASSLFSGGAQNEQFF. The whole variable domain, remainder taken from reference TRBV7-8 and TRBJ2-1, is GAGVSQSPRYKVAKRGQDVALRCDPISGHVSLFWYQQALGQGPEFLTYFQNEAQLDKSGLPSDRFFAERPEGSVSTLKIQRTQQEDSAVYLCASSLFSGGAQNEQFFGPGTRLTVL.